Sequencing of this TCR beta chain was carried out in a study of vaccination effects on CD4 cells after COVID-19. Before any sequencing was done, the ViraFEST assay used viral peptide pools to expand antigen-specific CD4+ T cells. The culture ran for roughly 10 days before CD4+ T cells were isolated. People in the vaccine group had not been infected with SARS-CoV-2 before, and their nucleocapsid antibodies were negative. Fresh IL-2-containing medium replaced half the medium on days 3 and 7. The germline CDR1 and CDR2 sequences are SQVTM and ANQGSEA. The J segment lost 5 bases and the V segment lost 5 bases, leaving 6 bases of the junction unmatched. The CDR3 has 13 residues. Sequencing used immunoSEQ multiplex PCR; TCRdb keeps in-frame clones, though not all of them. This table holds some 68,000 clones, about 80% found once. This clone turned up a few times. The antigen is unknown.

The chain employs TRBV29-1 and TRBJ1-1; the match to TRBD1 covers 9 bases. The receptor was derived from a human donor who received a COVID-19 vaccine. Sequenced material: CD4+ T cells from PBMCs cultured with HCoV-OC43 spike peptides, taken before COVID-19 vaccination. Subset indicated: HCoV-OC43 spike overlapping peptide pool stimulation. The CDR3 coding sequence is TGCAGCGTTTCGACAGGGGGTTGGACTGAAGCTTTCTTT. Its translation: CSVSTGGWTEAFF.